These 29 T cell receptor beta chains share one sample of origin, sequenced in a study of blood T cell repertoires in COVID-19. The method was immunoSEQ multiplex PCR; TCRdb's version includes in-frame clones alone and lacks a portion of them. The sample yields some 130,000 clones, over 75% seen once. Sequenced sample: peripheral blood. The receptors were sampled from a man aged 80 or over with acute or convalescent COVID-19.

The rearrangement links TRBV10-3 to TRBJ2-5; D remains ambiguous. The germline V and J ends were trimmed by 6 bases and 5 bases, with 7 bases remaining between them. Germline-derived CDR1 and CDR2 are ENHRY and SYGVKD. The CDR3 loop spans 11 amino acids. The CDR3 DNA is TGTGCCATCAGGTTGAGGGAGACCCAGTACTTC. This translates into CAIRLRETQYF.

V is TRBV10-1 and J is TRBJ2-5; the D is unclear. Germline V gene lookup returns CDR1 WNHNN and CDR2 SYGVQD (reference sequence). With 4 bases removed from V and 5 bases from J, the gap between germline ends came to 11 bases. The CDR3 totals 13 residues. CDR3 loop: CASSAGLGETQYF. CDR3 DNA sequence: TGCGCCAGCAGTGCGGGTCTCGGGGAGACCCAGTACTTC.

In this sample, this clone turned up a few times. The V and J genes are TRBV7-3 and TRBJ1-6; unclear D gene. The germline V gene has CDR1 SGHTA and CDR2 FQGTGA. The CDR3 spans 17 residues. With 2 bases removed from V and 8 bases from J, the gap between germline ends came to 19 bases. CDR3 region: CASSLYPRGVGDSPLHF. DNA for the CDR3: TGTGCCAGCAGCTTATACCCCCGGGGTGTGGGCGATTCACCCCTCCACTTT.

The rearrangement uses TRBV6-5 and TRBJ2-5, with 7 positions matching TRBD1. Trimming removed 0 bases from V and 3 bases from J; junction bases left unmatched: 4. The CDR3 loop spans 15 amino acids. Germline V gene sequence: CDR1 MNHEY, CDR2 SVGAGI. The CDR3 loop is CASSYSWTGEETQYF. The CDR3 nucleotides read TGTGCCAGCAGTTACTCGTGGACAGGTGAAGAGACCCAGTACTTC.

The chain recombines TRBV5-1 with TRBJ2-1; D is uncertain. The CDR3 runs 12 residues. Trimming shortened V by 4 bases and J by 5 bases, and 7 bases separated the two germline ends. The germline V gene has CDR1 SGHRS and CDR2 YFSETQ. In nucleotides, the CDR3 is TGCGCCAGCAGCCGCCAGGACAATGAGCAGTTCTTC. This encodes CASSRQDNEQFF.

Points on this clone: This specimen includes other DNA sequences encoding the same CDR3. This chain connects TRBV14 to TRBJ1-1; D not certain. CDR3 length equals 13 residues. Trimming left V 0 bases short and J 5 bases short, with 7 bases between. Per germline, CDR1 SGHDN and CDR2 FVKESK. CDR3 bases: TGTGCCAGCAGCCAAGATCGGGGAACTGAAGCTTTCTTT. Translating it yields CASSQDRGTEAFF.

In this sample, this clone turned up a few times. V is TRBV10-3 and J is TRBJ1-5; TRBD1 might be the D (5 bases). This CDR3 region has 13 residues. V lost 8 bases and J lost 3, with 11 bases in between. The germline V gene encodes CDR1 ENHRY and CDR2 SYGVKD. The CDR3 is CAIATGYNQPQHF. The CDR3 coding sequence is TGTGCCATCGCAACAGGCTACAATCAGCCCCAGCATTTT.

V gene TRBV4-3 combines with J gene TRBJ2-2; TRBD1 is a possible D gene (6 bases). CDR1 is LGHNA and CDR2 is YSLEER in the germline V gene. This CDR3 comprises 17 residues. Trimming left V 1 base short and J 7 bases short, with 19 bases between. In nucleotides, the CDR3 is TGCGCCAGCAGCCAAGCAATGGGGTGGGGGCTTGGCGGGGAGCTGTTTTTT. Encoded protein: CASSQAMGWGLGGELFF.

The V gene is TRBV2, the J gene TRBJ2-1, with a possible D match to TRBD2 (6 bases). CDR3 length equals 13 residues. With 8 bases removed from V and 4 bases from J, the gap between germline ends came to 12 bases. Germline CDR1 and CDR2: SNHLY and FYNNEI. In DNA, the CDR3 is TGTGCCAGCGTGCTAGCGAGTTACAATGAGCAGTTCTTC. As protein: CASVLASYNEQFF.

CDR3 in amino acids: CASSVFGQKETQYF. The CDR3 region has the DNA TGTGCCAGCAGTGTTTTTGGGCAGAAAGAGACCCAGTACTTC. The chain employs TRBV2 and TRBJ2-5; D remains unclear. V was cut by 4 bases and J by 3 bases, with 12 bases left in between. Germline V gene lookup returns CDR1 SNHLY and CDR2 FYNNEI. The CDR3 runs 14 residues.

The gene calls are TRBV9 and TRBJ1-1, with D possibly matching TRBD1 (5 bases). V shed 3 bases and J shed 0 bases, with 15 bases lying between them. The CDR3 contains 16 residues. The germline V gene has CDR1 SGDLS and CDR2 YYNGEE. The CDR3 protein is CASSESLREVNTEAFF. The CDR3 nucleotides read TGTGCCAGCAGCGAGTCCCTCAGGGAGGTGAACACTGAAGCTTTCTTT.

The rearrangement uses TRBV10-2 and TRBJ1-4, with D perhaps matching TRBD1 (5 bases). Germline CDR1 reads WSHSY; CDR2 reads SAAADI. Trimming cost V 7 bases and J 8 bases, with 20 bases left between them. The length of the CDR3 is 15 residues. The CDR3 loop is CASIRSGATGEKLFF. The CDR3 bases are TGCGCCAGCATTCGTAGCGGGGCCACGGGGGAAAAACTGTTTTTT.

The V gene is TRBV6-6, the J gene TRBJ2-7; 12 bases line up with TRBD1. Trimming removed 6 bases from V and 7 bases from J; junction bases left unmatched: 7. The CDR3 is 14 amino acids. CDR1 is MNHNY and CDR2 is SVGAGI in the germline V gene (reference sequence). The CDR3 DNA follows: TGTGCCAGCAGCCAGGGACAGGGGGCGTCTGAGCAGTACTTC. Its translation: CASSQGQGASEQYF.

V gene TRBV7-8 combines with J gene TRBJ1-1; tentatively, D is TRBD1 (5 bases). Germline V gives CDR1 SGHVS, CDR2 FQNEAQ. The CDR3 runs to 16 residues. Trimming pared 1 base from V and 0 bases from J, leaving 12 bases between. The CDR3 region is CASSLGGLNLNTEAFF. The CDR3 DNA reads TGTGCCAGCAGCTTAGGGGGCTTAAACTTGAACACTGAAGCTTTCTTT.

This clone was detected once. This chain links TRBV3-1 (or the pseudogene TRBV3-2) with TRBJ2-2, with 9 nucleotides matching TRBD1. The V gene's germline CDR1 is LGHDT and CDR2 YNNKEL (reference sequence). Losses at the gene ends were 3 bases for V and 1 base for J; bases not matched to a gene: 0. This CDR3 has 15 amino acids. CDR3 bases: TGTGCCAGCAGCCAGGGACAGGGGAACACCGGGGAGCTGTTTTTT. The encoded protein is CASSQGQGNTGELFF.

The chain has TRBV11-2 and TRBJ2-6, with D unresolved. The CDR3 length is 16 residues. Trimming shortened V by 1 base and J by 3 bases, and 10 bases separated the two germline ends. Germline V gene sequence: CDR1 SGHAT, CDR2 FQNNGV. The CDR3 loop is CASSLAVTGGANVLTF. The CDR3 nucleotides are TGTGCCAGCAGCTTAGCAGTTACGGGTGGGGCCAACGTCCTGACTTTC.

This chain joins TRBV6-1 and TRBJ1-5, with no clear D. The CDR3 is 14 residues long. The germline V and J ends were trimmed by 0 bases and 3 bases, with 6 bases remaining between them. The germline gives CDR1 MNHNS, CDR2 SASEGT. The CDR3, as DNA: TGTGCCAGCAGTGAAGCTTATCTCAATCAGCCCCAGCATTTT. Encoded protein: CASSEAYLNQPQHF.

The rearrangement uses TRBV11-3 and TRBJ1-2; D is possibly TRBD1 (6 bases). Germline V lookup: CDR1 SGHNT, CDR2 YENEEA. Trimming cost V 5 bases and J 3 bases, with 13 bases left between them. The CDR3 totals 14 residues. CDR3 residues: CASSGNRDYYGYTF. CDR3 nucleotides: TGTGCCAGCAGCGGAAACAGGGATTACTATGGCTACACCTTC. The full variable domain, completed using reference TRBV11-3 and TRBJ1-2, is EAGVVQSPRYKIIEKKQPVAFWCNPISGHNTLYWYLQNLGQGPELLIRYENEEAVDDSQLPKDRFSAERLKGVDSTLKIQPAELGDSAVYLCASSGNRDYYGYTFGSGTRLTVV.

For the CDR3, the DNA is TGTGCCAGCAGCCGACAGGTTACGAATCAGCCCCAGCATTTT. Protein product: CASSRQVTNQPQHF. The chain combines TRBV28 with TRBJ1-5, with a weak D call TRBD1 (6 bases). This CDR3 has 14 amino acids. With 6 bases removed from V and 4 bases from J, the gap between germline ends came to 13 bases. The germline V gene encodes CDR1 MDHEN and CDR2 SYDVKM.

The rearrangement uses TRBV7-9 and TRBJ2-1, with TRBD1 as a possible D gene (6 bases). V shed 8 bases and J shed 0 bases, with 11 bases lying between them. Germline loops: CDR1 SEHNR, CDR2 FQNEAQ (reference sequence). The CDR3 is 14 residues long. For the CDR3, the DNA is TGTGCCAGCTCGAGGGACATCTCCTACAATGAGCAGTTCTTC. Translation gives CASSRDISYNEQFF.

The chain joins TRBV5-1 to TRBJ2-5; 7 nucleotides line up with TRBD2. With 0 bases clipped from V and 3 bases from J, the junction kept 8 bases outside the gene matches. Germline V CDR1 and CDR2: SGHRS, YFSETQ. This CDR3 comprises 16 residues. The CDR3 loop is CASSLGGQRGKETQYF. The CDR3, as DNA: TGCGCCAGCAGCTTGGGAGGCCAGCGGGGAAAAGAGACCCAGTACTTC. The complete variable domain, with remaining parts taken from reference TRBV5-1 and TRBJ2-5, reads KAGVTQTPRYLIKTRGQQVTLSCSPISGHRSVSWYQQTPGQGLQFLFEYFSETQRNKGNFPGRFSGRQFSNSRSEMNVSTLELGDSALYLCASSLGGQRGKETQYFGPGTRLLVL.

The DNA of the CDR3 is TGTGCCAGCAGTAGACAGGAGTCCTATAATTCACCCCTCCACTTT. Its translation is CASSRQESYNSPLHF. The chain has TRBV25-1 and TRBJ1-6, with a possible D match to TRBD1 (6 bases). The CDR3 runs to 15 residues. The ends were cut back, 5 bases at V and 1 base at J, with 9 bases in the middle. Germline CDR1 and CDR2: MGHDK and SYGVNS.

For this clone: The junction does not match germline at one end; this may be a read error. The chain couples TRBV28 to TRBJ2-7; weak D call: TRBD1 (5 bases). CDR1 is MDHEN and CDR2 is SYDVKM in the germline V gene. The CDR3 totals 12 residues. Written as DNA, the CDR3 is TGTGCCAGCAGCATACAACAGGTAACGGTACACTTC. Residues: CASSIQQVTVHF.

V gene TRBV5-1 combines with J gene TRBJ2-7; D uncertain. Deletions cut 0 bases from V and 5 bases from J, with 12 bases between. Germline-derived CDR1 and CDR2 are SGHRS and YFSETQ. The CDR3 extends over 14 amino acids. CDR3 region: CASSLGEVIHEQYF. CDR3 DNA: TGCGCCAGCAGCTTGGGAGAGGTTATCCACGAGCAGTACTTC.

The gene calls are TRBV28 and TRBJ2-1; 9 bases line up with TRBD2. There are 19 residues in the CDR3. Germline assignment: CDR1 MDHEN and CDR2 SYDVKM. With V trimmed by 6 bases and J by 7 bases, 22 bases remained unmatched. The CDR3 coding sequence is TGTGCCAGCAGAGGAAGACAGTCGCGGAATAGCGGGAGATGGAATGAGCAGTTCTTC. Protein sequence: CASRGRQSRNSGRWNEQFF.

The chain joins TRBV10-2 to TRBJ1-6; the D gene is possibly TRBD1 (6 bases). The germline gives CDR1 WSHSY, CDR2 SAAADI. The CDR3 spans 16 residues. With 2 bases removed from V and 5 bases from J, the gap between germline ends came to 13 bases. The CDR3 sequence is CASSERGARNNSPLHF. The CDR3 DNA follows: TGCGCCAGCAGTGAGCGGGGGGCGAGAAATAATTCACCCCTCCACTTT.

This rearrangement joins TRBV6-2 or TRBV6-3 to TRBJ1-1; the D is unclear. From germline, CDR1 is MNHEY and CDR2 SVGEGT. This CDR3 is built from 13 residues. Between the trimmed V and J ends, which lost 5 bases and 1 base, there was a span of 8 bases. The chain's CDR3 is CASSVEKNTEAFF. The CDR3 region has the DNA TGTGCCAGCAGTGTAGAGAAGAACACTGAAGCTTTCTTT.

CDR3 loop: CASSPPTGGAYEGYTF. The CDR3 DNA reads TGTGCCAGCTCACCACCGACAGGGGGCGCATATGAGGGCTACACCTTC. V usage is TRBV18 and J usage is TRBJ1-2; 10 bases agree with TRBD1. Trimming at V came to 0 bases and at J to 8 bases, leaving 9 bases not matched to a gene. The CDR3 has 16 amino acids. Germline CDR1 reads KGHSH; CDR2 reads LQKENI.

The V gene is TRBV7-2, the J gene TRBJ2-2; TRBD2 matches at 9 bases. V dropped 5 bases and J dropped 0; count of bases not matched to a gene: 4. Germline V gene sequence: CDR1 SGHTA, CDR2 FQGNSA. The CDR3 has 16 amino acids. The CDR3 here is CASSLGLATNTGELFF. CDR3 DNA sequence: TGTGCCAGCAGCCTGGGACTAGCTACGAACACCGGGGAGCTGTTTTTT.